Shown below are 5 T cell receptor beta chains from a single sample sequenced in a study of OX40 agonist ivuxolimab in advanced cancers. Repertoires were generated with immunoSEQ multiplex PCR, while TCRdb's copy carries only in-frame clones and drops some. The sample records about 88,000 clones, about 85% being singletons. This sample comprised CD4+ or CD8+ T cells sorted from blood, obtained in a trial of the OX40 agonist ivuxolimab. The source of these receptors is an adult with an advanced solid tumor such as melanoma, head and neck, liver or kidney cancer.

CDR3 protein: CSGQSGSYTF. CDR3 nucleotides: TGCAGTGGGCAGTCTGGTAGCTACACCTTC. The rearrangement joins TRBV20-1 to TRBJ1-2, with D unresolved. The germline gives CDR1 DFQATT, CDR2 SNEGSKA (reference sequence). V was trimmed by 7 bases and J by 9 bases, leaving 12 bases between them. This CDR3 has 10 amino acids.

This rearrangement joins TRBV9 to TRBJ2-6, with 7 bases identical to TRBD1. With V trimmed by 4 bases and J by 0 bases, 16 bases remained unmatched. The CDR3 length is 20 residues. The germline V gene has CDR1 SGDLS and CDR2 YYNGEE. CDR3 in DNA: TGTGCCAGCAGCCCGTATTCGTCCGGGACAGTCGGCTCTGGGGCCAACGTCCTGACTTTC. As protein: CASSPYSSGTVGSGANVLTF.

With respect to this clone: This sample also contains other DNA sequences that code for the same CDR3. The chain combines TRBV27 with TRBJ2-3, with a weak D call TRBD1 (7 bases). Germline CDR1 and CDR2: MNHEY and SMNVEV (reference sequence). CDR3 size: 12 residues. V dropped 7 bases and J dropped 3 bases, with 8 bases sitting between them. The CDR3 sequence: CASTGGTDTQYF. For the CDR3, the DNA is TGTGCCAGCACAGGGGGGACAGATACGCAGTATTTT.

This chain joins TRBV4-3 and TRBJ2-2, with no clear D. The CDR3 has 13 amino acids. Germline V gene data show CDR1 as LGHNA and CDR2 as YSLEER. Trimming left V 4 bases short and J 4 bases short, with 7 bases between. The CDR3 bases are TGCGCCAGCAGCCGGCTACTCACCGGGGAGCTGTTTTTT. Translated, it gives CASSRLLTGELFF.

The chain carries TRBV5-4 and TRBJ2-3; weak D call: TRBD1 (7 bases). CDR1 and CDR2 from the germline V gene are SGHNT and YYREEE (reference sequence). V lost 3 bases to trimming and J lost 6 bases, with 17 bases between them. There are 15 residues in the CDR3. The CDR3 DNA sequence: TGTGCCAGCAGCTACCGGCAGGGGGGTAGGGATACGCAGTATTTT. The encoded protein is CASSYRQGGRDTQYF.